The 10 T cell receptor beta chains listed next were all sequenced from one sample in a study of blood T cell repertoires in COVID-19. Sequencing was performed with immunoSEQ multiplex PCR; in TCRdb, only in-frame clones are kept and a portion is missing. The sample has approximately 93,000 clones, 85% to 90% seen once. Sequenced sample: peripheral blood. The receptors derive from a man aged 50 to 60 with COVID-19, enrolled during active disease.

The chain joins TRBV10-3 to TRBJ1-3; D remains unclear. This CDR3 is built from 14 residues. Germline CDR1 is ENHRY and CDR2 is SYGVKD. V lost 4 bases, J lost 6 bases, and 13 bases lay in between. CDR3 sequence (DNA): TGTGCCATCAGTGCGCAAGGGAGCCCAAACACCATATATTTT. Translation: CAISAQGSPNTIYF.

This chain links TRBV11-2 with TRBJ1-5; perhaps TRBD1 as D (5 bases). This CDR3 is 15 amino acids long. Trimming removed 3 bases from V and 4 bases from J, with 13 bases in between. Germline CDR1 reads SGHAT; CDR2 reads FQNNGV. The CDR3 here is CASSLGQGLNQPQHF. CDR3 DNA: TGTGCCAGCAGCTTGGGCCAGGGCTTGAATCAGCCCCAGCATTTT.

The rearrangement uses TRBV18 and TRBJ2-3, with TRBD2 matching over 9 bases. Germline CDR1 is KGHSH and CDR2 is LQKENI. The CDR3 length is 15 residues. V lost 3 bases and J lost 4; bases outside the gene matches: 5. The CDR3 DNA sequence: TGTGCCAGCTCACCGAGCAGGACTAGCGCAGATACGCAGTATTTT. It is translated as CASSPSRTSADTQYF.

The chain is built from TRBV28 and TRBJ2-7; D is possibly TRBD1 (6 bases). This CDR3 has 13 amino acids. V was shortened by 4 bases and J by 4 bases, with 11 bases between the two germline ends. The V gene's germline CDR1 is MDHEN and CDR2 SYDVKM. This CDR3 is CASSSGQKYEQYF. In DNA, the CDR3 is TGTGCCAGCAGTTCTGGACAGAAATACGAGCAGTACTTC.

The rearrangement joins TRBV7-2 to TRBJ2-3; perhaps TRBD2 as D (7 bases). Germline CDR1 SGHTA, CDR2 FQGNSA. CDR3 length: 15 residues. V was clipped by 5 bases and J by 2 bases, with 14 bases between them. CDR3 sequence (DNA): TGTGCCAGCAGCAAAAGGGGGGGGCCCACAGATACGCAGTATTTT. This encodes CASSKRGGPTDTQYF.

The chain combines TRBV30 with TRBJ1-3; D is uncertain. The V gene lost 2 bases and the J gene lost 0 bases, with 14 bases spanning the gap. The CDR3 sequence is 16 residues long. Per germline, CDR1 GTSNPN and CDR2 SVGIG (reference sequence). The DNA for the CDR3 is TGTGCCTGGAGTTATGGCGGAGCCCACTCTGGAAACACCATATATTTT. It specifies CAWSYGGAHSGNTIYF.

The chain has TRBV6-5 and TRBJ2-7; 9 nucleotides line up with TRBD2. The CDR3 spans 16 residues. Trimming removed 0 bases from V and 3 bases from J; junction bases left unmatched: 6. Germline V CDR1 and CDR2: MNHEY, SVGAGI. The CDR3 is CASSYSVIAGVYEQYF. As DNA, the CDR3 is TGTGCCAGCAGTTACTCGGTGATAGCGGGGGTCTACGAGCAGTACTTC.

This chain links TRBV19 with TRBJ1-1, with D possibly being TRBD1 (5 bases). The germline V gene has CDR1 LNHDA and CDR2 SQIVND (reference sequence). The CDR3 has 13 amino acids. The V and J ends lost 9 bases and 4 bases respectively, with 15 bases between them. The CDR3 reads CASSQGSVTEAFF. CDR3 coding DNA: TGTGCCAGCAGTCAGGGATCTGTCACTGAAGCTTTCTTT.

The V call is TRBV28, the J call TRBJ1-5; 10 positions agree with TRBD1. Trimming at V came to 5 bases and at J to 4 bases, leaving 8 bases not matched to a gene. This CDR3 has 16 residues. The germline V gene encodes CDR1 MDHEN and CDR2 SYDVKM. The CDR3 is CASSHNDRGLNQPQHF. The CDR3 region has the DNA TGTGCCAGCAGTCACAACGACAGGGGGCTTAATCAGCCCCAGCATTTT. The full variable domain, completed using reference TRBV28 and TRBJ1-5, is DVKVTQSSRYLVKRTGEKVFLECVQDMDHENMFWYRQDPGLGLRLIYFSYDVKMKEKGDIPEGYSVSREKKERFSLILESASTNQTSMYLCASSHNDRGLNQPQHFGDGTRLSIL.

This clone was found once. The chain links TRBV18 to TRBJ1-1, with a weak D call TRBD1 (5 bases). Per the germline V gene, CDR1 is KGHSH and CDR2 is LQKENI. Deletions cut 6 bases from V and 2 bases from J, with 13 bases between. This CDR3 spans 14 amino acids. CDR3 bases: TGTGCCAGCTCCCTTTGGGGGGACAACACTGAAGCTTTCTTT. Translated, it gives CASSLWGDNTEAFF.